The following is a TCR beta chain sequence with its context. TCRdb re-called the 5' RACE reads with MiXCR, one entry per CDR3 protein. This table has 250,000 to 400,000 distinct CDR3 sequences, 4.1% appearing once. The data derive from a study of T cells after yellow fever vaccination. The CDR3 is 15 amino acids. Germline V gene sequence: CDR1 SEHNR, CDR2 FQNEAQ (reference sequence). V lost 5 bases, J lost 3 bases, and 10 bases stayed unmatched. V and J are TRBV7-9 and TRBJ2-7, with 7 nucleotides matching TRBD1. This material consisted of PBMCs, taken 5 days after the yellow fever booster vaccination. The TCR comes from a man aged 18 to 30 who received the YFV17D yellow fever vaccine. CDR3 DNA: TGTGCCAGCAGCCCCCAAGTGACAGGGTACTACGAGCAGTACTTC. As protein: CASSPQVTGYYEQYF.